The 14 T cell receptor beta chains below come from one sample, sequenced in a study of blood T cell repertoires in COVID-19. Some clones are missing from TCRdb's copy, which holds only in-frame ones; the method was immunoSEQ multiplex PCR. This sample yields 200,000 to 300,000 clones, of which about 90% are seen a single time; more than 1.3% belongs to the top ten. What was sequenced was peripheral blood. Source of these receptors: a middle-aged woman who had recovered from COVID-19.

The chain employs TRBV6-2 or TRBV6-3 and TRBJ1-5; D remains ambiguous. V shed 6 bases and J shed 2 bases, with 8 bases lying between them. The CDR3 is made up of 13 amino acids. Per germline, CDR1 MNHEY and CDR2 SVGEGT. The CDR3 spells CASSPLGNQPQHF. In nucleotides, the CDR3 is TGTGCCAGCAGCCCCCTCGGCAATCAGCCCCAGCATTTT.

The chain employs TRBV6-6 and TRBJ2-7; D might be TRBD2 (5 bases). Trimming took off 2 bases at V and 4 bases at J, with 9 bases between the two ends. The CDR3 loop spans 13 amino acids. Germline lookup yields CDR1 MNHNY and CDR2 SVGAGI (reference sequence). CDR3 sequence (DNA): TGTGCCAGCAGTTACCTCGGGGTATACGAGCAGTACTTC. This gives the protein CASSYLGVYEQYF.

DNA of the CDR3: TGTGCCAGCAGCTTGTCAGGGGCTGCTAACTATGGCTACACCTTC. Encoded protein: CASSLSGAANYGYTF. The chain couples TRBV7-9 to TRBJ1-2; D might be TRBD1 (6 bases). The V end was cut by 3 bases, the J end by 0 bases, with 11 bases between. The germline CDR1 and CDR2 sequences are SEHNR and FQNEAQ (reference sequence). The CDR3 contains 15 residues.

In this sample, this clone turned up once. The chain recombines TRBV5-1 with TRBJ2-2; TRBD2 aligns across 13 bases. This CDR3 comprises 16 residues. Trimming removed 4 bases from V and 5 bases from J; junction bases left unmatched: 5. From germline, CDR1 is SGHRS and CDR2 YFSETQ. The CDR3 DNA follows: TGCGCCAGCAGCATTGGGACTAGCGGGGAGACCGGGGAGCTGTTTTTT. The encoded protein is CASSIGTSGETGELFF.

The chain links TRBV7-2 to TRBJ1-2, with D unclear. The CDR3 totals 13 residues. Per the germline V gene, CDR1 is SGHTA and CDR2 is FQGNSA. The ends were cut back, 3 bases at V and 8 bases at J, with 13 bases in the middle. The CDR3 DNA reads TGTGCCAGCAGCTTCGGAATTGCGGGAGGCTACACCTTC. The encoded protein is CASSFGIAGGYTF.

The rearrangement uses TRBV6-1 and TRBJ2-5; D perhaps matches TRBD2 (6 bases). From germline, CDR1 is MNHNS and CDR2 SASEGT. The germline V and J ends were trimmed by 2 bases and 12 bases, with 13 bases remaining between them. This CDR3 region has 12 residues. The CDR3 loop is CASSELESGEYF. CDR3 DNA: TGTGCCAGCAGTGAACTCGAATCGGGGGAGTACTTC.

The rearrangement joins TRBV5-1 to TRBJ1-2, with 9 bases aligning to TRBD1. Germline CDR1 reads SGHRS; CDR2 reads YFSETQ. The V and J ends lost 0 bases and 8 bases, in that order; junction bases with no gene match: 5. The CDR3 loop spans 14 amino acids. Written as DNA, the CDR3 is TGCGCCAGCAGCTTGGGCGACAGGGGGAAAGGCTACACCTTC. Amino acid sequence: CASSLGDRGKGYTF.

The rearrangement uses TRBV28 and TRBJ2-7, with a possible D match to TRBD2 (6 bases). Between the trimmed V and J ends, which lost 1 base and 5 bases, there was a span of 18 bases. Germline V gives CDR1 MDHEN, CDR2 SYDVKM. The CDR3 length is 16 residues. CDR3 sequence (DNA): TGTGCCAGCAGTTTATACCTCCCGGGAGCAGGGAACGAGCAGTACTTC. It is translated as CASSLYLPGAGNEQYF.

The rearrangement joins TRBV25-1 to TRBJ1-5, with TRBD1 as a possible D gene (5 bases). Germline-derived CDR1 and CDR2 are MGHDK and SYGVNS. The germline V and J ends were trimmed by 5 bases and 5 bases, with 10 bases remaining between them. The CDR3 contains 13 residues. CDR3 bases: TGTGCCAGCAGTCGTCAGGGCGATCAGCCCCAGCATTTT. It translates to CASSRQGDQPQHF.

The CDR3 loop reads CASSFLGETQYF. DNA of the CDR3: TGTGCCAGTAGTTTCCTCGGGGAGACCCAGTACTTC. V gene TRBV19 combines with J gene TRBJ2-5; D remains ambiguous. CDR3 length equals 12 residues. Germline loops: CDR1 LNHDA, CDR2 SQIVND (reference sequence). V was clipped by 5 bases and J by 5 bases, with 9 bases between them.

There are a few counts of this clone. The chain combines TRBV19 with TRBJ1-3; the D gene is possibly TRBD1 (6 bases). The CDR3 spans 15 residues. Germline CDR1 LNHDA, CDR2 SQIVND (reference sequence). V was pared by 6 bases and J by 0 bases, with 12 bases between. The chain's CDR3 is CASSGQIVSGNTIYF. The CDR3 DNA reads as TGTGCCAGTAGCGGACAGATCGTCTCTGGAAACACCATATATTTT.

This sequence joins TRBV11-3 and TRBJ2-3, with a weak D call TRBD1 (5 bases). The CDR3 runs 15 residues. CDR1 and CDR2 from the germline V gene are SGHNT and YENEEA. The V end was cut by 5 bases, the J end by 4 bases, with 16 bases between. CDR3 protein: CASSAPGKSADTQYF. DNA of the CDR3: TGTGCCAGCAGCGCGCCAGGGAAGAGCGCAGATACGCAGTATTTT.

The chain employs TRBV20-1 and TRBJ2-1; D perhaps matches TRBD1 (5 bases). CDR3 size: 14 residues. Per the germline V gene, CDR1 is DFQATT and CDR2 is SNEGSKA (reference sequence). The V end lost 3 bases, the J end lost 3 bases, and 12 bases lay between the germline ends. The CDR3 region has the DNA TGCAGTGCTAGTGCAGGGCACTACTACAATGAGCAGTTCTTC. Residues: CSASAGHYYNEQFF.

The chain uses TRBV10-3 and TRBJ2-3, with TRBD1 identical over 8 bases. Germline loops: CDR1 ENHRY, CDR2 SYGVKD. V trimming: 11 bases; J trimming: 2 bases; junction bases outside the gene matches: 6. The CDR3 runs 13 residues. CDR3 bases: TGTGCCTCCGGGACAGGACTCACAGATACGCAGTATTTT. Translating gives CASGTGLTDTQYF.